What follows is one T cell receptor (beta chain) and its context. The CDR3 loop spans 14 amino acids. Between the trimmed V and J ends, which lost 2 bases and 9 bases, there was a span of 17 bases. CDR1 and CDR2 (germline): GTSNPN, SVGIG (reference sequence). The sample originates from a study of blood T cell repertoires in COVID-19. One Seattle source followed patients from active infection through their disease course. In the authors' workflow: Counts of nucleated cells, estimated from reference gene primer amplification, were obtained. Sequencing was performed with immunoSEQ multiplex PCR; in TCRdb, only in-frame clones are kept and a portion is missing. V and J calls and clone size follow that table, whereas D and trimming were derived from the DNA. Among 300,000 to 400,000 clones listed, about nine tenths were seen once.

This receptor was identified in a woman aged 70 to 79 with COVID-19, enrolled during active disease. V usage is TRBV30 and J usage is TRBJ1-5, with a weak D call TRBD1 (6 bases). Sequencing was performed on peripheral blood. The CDR3 protein is CAWSSNREGRPQHF. DNA for the CDR3: TGTGCCTGGAGTTCAAACAGGGAGGGTCGGCCCCAGCATTTT.